The following is a T cell receptor beta chain sequence with its context. Its specificity is not known. This specimen comes from a study of blood T cells in healthy people across ages. Study-level results: The donors' CMV status was not determined, possibly confounding changes in expanded clonotypes.

Each sample yielded at least 5 micrograms of PBMC total RNA. The use of a sample-barcoded 5' primer and a J-beta primer mix characterized a second PCR of roughly 6 to 11 cycles. One entry per CDR3 protein results from TCRdb running MiXCR on the 5' RACE reads. The sample has roughly 1,300,000 distinct CDR3 sequences, roughly 60% seen once. Sequenced input: blood. The sequence came from a young man in good health.

The CDR3 DNA is TGCGCCAGCAGCTTGGGACAGGGGGGACAAGGCTACACCTTC. This codes for CASSLGQGGQGYTF. The chain links TRBV5-1 to TRBJ1-2; 9 bases align to TRBD1. The CDR3 totals 14 residues. Unmatched junction bases numbered 5, after V lost 0 bases and J lost 8 bases. Germline CDR1 reads SGHRS; CDR2 reads YFSETQ.